This TCR beta chain comes out of a study of tumor-infiltrating lymphocytes in localized non-small cell lung cancer (TCRdb year 2021). Study-wide context: Several histologies were represented in the cohort, which also included both smokers and never-smokers as well as patients whose samples were collected after neoadjuvant chemotherapy. Each patient provided resected tumor tissue plus uninvolved lung tissue from the same patient, with the uninvolved lung tissue described as non-adjacent to the tumor. Alongside flow cytometry, multiplex immunofluorescence, RNA-seq, exome sequencing and proteomics, TCR sequencing was applied to the same patients as one of several integrated assays. The overall ICON cohort comprised 150 surgical patients with localized non-small cell lung cancer whose tumors were resected. The paired tumor versus uninvolved lung comparison of immunoSEQ T-cell fraction included roughly 54 patients. Findings and caveats that apply to the study as a whole: Assay coverage differed among patients according to how much tissue was available, so only a subset of the cohort had TCR sequencing. Because different assays used different pieces of the same tissue, technical variation could not be distinguished from intratumor heterogeneity. The TCR-derived T-cell fraction showed no difference between the flow cytometry-defined immunotypes IM1 (good prognosis) and IM2 (poor prognosis). Higher T cell infiltration in tumors than in uninvolved lung tissue was supported by TCRbeta sequencing, consistent with immunofluorescence CD3 counts.

This clone was detected a few times. Its antigen specificity is not known. Within one base of it there is no much larger clone, and no base qualities were kept. TCR sequencing with the immunoSEQ assay provided the T-cell fraction in tumor and uninvolved lung tissue. Concerning the study's data processing: To analyze survival, patients were divided into a high T-cell fraction group (upper tertile) and a low T-cell fraction group (lower two tertiles), and the two groups were compared using a log-rank test. A signed-rank test was used to check for differences in T-cell fraction between paired tumor and uninvolved lung. The table comes from immuneACCESS by way of TCRdb, which keeps in-frame sequences with V and J called. Part of the clones is missing from these tables; in studies checked, under half for an unresolved V gene and the rest for unknown reasons. V and J calls and clone size are those listed in that table; D and trimming were worked out from the DNA. The sample profile shows about 7,500 clones; 55% to 75% of them were found once. Roughly 13% of the sample is taken by the ten largest.

Deletion took 4 bases off V and 5 bases off J, with a span of 12 bases between the germline ends. The CDR3 starts with the cysteine, ends with the phenylalanine, and has 13 residues. Of the read, only the CDR3 DNA is kept; its 39 bases are in frame from base 1. As encoded in the germline V gene, CDR1 is SGHRS while CDR2 is YFSETQ. ICON enrollment began in early 2016, and the last patient was enrolled in 2018. Fresh tumor and matched uninvolved tissue for in-depth immune analyses, including TCR sequencing, were collected from a subcohort of around 73 patients. DNA for TCR sequencing was isolated from bulk tissue, and no cell sorting was done.

The material sequenced was uninvolved lung tissue not adjacent to the tumor. Recombination linked TRBV5-1 to TRBJ2-5; no D gene can be assigned with confidence. This clonotype was sampled from a human donor with non-small cell lung cancer. The DNA is as follows: TGCGCCAGCAGCCCCACGGATTGGGAGACCCAGTACTTC. It is translated as CASSPTDWETQYF. With all but the CDR3 taken from the reference TRBV5-1 and TRBJ2-5 genes, the full variable domain is: KAGVTQTPRYLIKTRGQQVTLSCSPISGHRSVSWYQQTPGQGLQFLFEYFSETQRNKGNFPGRFSGRQFSNSRSEMNVSTLELGDSALYLCASSPTDWETQYFGPGTRLLVL.